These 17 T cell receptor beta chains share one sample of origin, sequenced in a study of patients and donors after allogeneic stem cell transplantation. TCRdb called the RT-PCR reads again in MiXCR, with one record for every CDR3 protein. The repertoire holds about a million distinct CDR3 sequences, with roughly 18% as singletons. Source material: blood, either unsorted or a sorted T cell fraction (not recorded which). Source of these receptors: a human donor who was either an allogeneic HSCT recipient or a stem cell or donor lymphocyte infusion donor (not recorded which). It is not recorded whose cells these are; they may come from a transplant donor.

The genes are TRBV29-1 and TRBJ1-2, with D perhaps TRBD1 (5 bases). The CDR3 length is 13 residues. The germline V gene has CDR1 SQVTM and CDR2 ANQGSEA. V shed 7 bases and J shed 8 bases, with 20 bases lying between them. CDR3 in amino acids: CSAKSLQGGGYTF. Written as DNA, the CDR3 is TGCAGCGCAAAGTCCCTGCAGGGAGGCGGCTACACCTTC.

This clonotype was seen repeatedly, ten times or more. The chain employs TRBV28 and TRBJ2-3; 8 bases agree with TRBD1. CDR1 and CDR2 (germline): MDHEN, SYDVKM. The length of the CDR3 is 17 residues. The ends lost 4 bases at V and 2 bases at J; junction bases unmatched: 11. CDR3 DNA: TGTGCCAGCAGTTCAGGACAGGGAGCCATATTCACAGATACGCAGTATTTT. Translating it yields CASSSGQGAIFTDTQYF.

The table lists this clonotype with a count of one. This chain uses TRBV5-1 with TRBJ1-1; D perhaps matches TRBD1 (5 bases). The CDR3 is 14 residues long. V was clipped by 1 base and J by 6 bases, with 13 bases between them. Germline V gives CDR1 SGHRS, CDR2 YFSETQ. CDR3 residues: CASSLLGLIAEAFF. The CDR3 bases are TGCGCCAGCAGCTTGCTGGGGCTGATCGCTGAAGCTTTCTTT.

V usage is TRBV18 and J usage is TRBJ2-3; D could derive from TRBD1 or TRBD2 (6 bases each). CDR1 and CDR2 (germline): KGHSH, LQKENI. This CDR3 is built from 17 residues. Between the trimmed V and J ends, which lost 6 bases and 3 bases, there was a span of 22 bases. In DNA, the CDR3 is TGTGCCAGCTCGCGGGACACACCGAACGCGGGAACAGATACGCAGTATTTT. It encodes CASSRDTPNAGTDTQYF.

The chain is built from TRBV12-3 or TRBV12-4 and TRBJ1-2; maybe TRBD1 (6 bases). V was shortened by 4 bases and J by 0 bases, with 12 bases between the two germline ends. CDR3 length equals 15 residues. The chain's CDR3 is CASSYREGANYGYTF. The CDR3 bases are TGTGCCAGCAGTTACAGGGAGGGGGCTAACTATGGCTACACCTTC.

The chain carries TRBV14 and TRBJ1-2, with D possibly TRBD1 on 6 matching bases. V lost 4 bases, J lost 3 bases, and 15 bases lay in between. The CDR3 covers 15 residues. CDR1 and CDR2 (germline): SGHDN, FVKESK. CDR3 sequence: CASSLKGGFDYGYTF. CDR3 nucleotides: TGTGCCAGCAGCCTTAAGGGGGGTTTCGACTATGGCTACACCTTC. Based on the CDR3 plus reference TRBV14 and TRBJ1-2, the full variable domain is EAGVTQFPSHSVIEKGQTVTLRCDPISGHDNLYWYRRVMGKEIKFLLHFVKESKQDESGMPNNRFLAERTGGTYSTLKVQPAELEDSGVYFCASSLKGGFDYGYTFGSGTRLTVV.

CDR3 residues: CASSFEAGNQPQHF. In nucleotides, the CDR3 is TGCGCCAGCAGCTTCGAGGCAGGGAATCAGCCCCAGCATTTT. This chain joins TRBV5-1 and TRBJ1-5; perhaps TRBD1 as D (5 bases). The CDR3 covers 14 residues. Per germline, CDR1 SGHRS and CDR2 YFSETQ. Trimming shortened V by 2 bases and J by 4 bases, and 10 bases separated the two germline ends.

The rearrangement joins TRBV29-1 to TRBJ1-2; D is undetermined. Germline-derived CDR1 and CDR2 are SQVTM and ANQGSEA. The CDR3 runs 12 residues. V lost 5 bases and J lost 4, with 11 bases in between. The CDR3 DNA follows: TGCAGCGTTCGTTGGGGTCCCTATGGCTACACCTTC. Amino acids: CSVRWGPYGYTF. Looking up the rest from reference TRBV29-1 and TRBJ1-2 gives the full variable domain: SAVISQKPSRDICQRGTSLTIQCQVDSQVTMMFWYRQQPGQSLTLIATANQGSEATYESGFVIDKFPISRPNLTFSTLTVSNMSPEDSSIYLCSVRWGPYGYTFGSGTRLTVV.

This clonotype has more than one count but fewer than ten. CDR3 sequence: CATLDPSGGSTGELFF. The CDR3 coding sequence is TGTGCCACCCTGGATCCTAGCGGGGGAAGTACCGGGGAGCTGTTTTTT. The rearrangement joins TRBV24-1 to TRBJ2-2, with TRBD2 matching 10 bases. Germline CDR1 KGHDR, CDR2 SFDVKD. V shed 9 bases and J 5 bases; nucleotides not matched to a gene: 11. CDR3 size: 16 residues.

CDR3 protein: CASSYSDQPGEKLFF. The CDR3 coding sequence is TGTGCCAGCAGTTACTCGGACCAACCAGGGGAAAAACTGTTTTTT. The chain combines TRBV6-5 with TRBJ1-4; maybe TRBD1 (5 bases). The CDR3 spans 15 residues. CDR1 and CDR2 from the germline V gene are MNHEY and SVGAGI. V was trimmed by 0 bases and J by 8 bases, leaving 13 bases between them.

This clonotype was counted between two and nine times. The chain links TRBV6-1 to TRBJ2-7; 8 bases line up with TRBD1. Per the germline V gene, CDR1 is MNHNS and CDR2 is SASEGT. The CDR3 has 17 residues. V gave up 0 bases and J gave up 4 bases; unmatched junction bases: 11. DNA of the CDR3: TGTGCCAGCAGTGAAGCGCTCCCGACAGGGGTTTCATACGAGCAGTACTTC. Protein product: CASSEALPTGVSYEQYF.

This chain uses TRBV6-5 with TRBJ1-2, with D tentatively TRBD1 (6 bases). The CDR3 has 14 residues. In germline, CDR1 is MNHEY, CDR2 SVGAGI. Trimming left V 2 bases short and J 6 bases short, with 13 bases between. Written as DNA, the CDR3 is TGTGCCAGCAGTTACGAGGGGGGCGCAAATGGCTACACCTTC. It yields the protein CASSYEGGANGYTF.

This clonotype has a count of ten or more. CDR3: CASSSQQGRPLGAEAFF. The CDR3, as DNA: TGTGCCAGCAGTTCACAACAGGGTCGGCCCCTTGGAGCTGAAGCTTTCTTT. The V and J genes are TRBV12-3 or TRBV12-4 and TRBJ1-1, with D tentatively TRBD1 (6 bases). The V gene lost 4 bases and the J gene lost 6 bases, with 24 bases spanning the gap. CDR3 length equals 17 residues.

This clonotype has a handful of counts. This CDR3 is CASSLALGTSGYNEQFF. The CDR3 DNA reads as TGTGCCAGCAGCTTAGCGCTAGGGACTAGCGGATACAATGAGCAGTTCTTC. The chain has TRBV7-2 and TRBJ2-1; 11 nucleotides align to TRBD2. CDR3 length equals 17 residues. Trimming cost V 0 bases and J 4 bases; bases outside gene matches: 5. Per germline, CDR1 SGHTA and CDR2 FQGNSA.

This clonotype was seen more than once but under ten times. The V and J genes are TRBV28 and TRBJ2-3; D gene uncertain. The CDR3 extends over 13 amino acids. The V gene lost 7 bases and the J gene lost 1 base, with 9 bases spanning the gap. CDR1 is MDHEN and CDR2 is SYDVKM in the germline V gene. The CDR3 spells CASNGGRTDTQYF. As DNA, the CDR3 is TGTGCCAGCAACGGCGGACGCACAGATACGCAGTATTTT.

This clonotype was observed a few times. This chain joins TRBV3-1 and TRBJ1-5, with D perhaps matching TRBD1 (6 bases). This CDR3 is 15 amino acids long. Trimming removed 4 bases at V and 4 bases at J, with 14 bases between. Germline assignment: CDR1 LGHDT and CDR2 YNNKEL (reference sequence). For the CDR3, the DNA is TGTGCCAGCAGCCCGGACAGCGGGGAGAATCAGCCCCAGCATTTT. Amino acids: CASSPDSGENQPQHF.

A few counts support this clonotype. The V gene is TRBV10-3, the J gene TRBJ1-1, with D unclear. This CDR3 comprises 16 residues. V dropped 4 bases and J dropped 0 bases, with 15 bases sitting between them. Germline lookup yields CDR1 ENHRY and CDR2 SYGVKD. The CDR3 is CAISAVATSMNTEAFF. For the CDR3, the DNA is TGTGCCATCAGTGCTGTGGCGACAAGTATGAACACTGAAGCTTTCTTT.